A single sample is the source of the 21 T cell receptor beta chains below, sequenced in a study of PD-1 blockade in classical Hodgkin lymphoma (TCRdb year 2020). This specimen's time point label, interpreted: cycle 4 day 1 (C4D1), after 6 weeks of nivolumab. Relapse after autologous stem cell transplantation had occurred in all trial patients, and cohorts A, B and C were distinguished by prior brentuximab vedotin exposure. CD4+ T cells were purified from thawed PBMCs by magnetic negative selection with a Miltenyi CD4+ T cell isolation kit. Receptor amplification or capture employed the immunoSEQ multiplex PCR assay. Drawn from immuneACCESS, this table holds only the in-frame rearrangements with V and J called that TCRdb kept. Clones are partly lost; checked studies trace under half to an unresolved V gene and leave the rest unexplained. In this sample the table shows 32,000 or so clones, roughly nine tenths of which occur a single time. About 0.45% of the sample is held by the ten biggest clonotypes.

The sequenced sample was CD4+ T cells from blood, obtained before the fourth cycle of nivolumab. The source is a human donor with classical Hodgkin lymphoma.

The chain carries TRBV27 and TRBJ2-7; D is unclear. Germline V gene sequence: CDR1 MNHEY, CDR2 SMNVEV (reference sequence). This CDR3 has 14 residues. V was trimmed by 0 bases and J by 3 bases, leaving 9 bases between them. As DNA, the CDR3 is TGTGCCAGCAGTTTATCAGGAAAAAGCTACGAGCAGTACTTC. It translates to CASSLSGKSYEQYF.

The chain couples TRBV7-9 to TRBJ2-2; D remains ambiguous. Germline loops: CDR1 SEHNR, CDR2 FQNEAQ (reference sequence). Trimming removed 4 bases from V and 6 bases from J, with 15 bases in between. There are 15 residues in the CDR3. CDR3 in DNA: TGTGCCAGCAGCTACACTACAACGGTAGCCGGGGAGCTGTTTTTT. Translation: CASSYTTTVAGELFF.

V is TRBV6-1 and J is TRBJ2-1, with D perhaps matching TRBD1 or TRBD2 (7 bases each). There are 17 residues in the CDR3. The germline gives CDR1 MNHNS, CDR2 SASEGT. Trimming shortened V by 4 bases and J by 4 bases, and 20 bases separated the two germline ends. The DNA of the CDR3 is TGTGCCAGCAGTGTCAGCGGGGCGGGACAGACGTACAATGAGCAGTTCTTC. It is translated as CASSVSGAGQTYNEQFF.

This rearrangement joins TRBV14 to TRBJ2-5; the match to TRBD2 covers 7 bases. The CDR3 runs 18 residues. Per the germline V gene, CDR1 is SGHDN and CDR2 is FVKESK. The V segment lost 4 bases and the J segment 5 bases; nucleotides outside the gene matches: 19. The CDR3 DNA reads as TGTGCCAGCAGCCTACGTATAGAGACTAGCCAAGGGGCGGAGACCCAGTACTTC. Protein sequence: CASSLRIETSQGAETQYF. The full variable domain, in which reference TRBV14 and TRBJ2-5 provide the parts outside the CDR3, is EAGVTQFPSHSVIEKGQTVTLRCDPISGHDNLYWYRRVMGKEIKFLLHFVKESKQDESGMPNNRFLAERTGGTYSTLKVQPAELEDSGVYFCASSLRIETSQGAETQYFGPGTRLLVL.

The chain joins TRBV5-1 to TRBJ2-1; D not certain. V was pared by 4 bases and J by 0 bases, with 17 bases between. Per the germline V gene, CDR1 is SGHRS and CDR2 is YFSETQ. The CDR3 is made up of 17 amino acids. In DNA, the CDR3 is TGCGCCAGCAGCACCTACGCCGGATTGAGCTCCTACAATGAGCAGTTCTTC. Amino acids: CASSTYAGLSSYNEQFF.

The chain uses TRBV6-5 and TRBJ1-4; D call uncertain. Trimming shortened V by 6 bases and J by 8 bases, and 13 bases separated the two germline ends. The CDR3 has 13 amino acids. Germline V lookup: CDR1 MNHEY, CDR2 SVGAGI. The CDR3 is CASSLGLVEKLFF. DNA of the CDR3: TGTGCCAGCAGCTTAGGACTAGTCGAAAAACTGTTTTTT.

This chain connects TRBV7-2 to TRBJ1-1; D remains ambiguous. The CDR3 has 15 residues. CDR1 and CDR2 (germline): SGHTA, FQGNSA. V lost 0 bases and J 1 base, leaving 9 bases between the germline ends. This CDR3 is CASSLAQGKNTEAFF. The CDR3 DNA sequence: TGTGCCAGCAGCTTAGCGCAAGGAAAGAACACTGAAGCTTTCTTT.

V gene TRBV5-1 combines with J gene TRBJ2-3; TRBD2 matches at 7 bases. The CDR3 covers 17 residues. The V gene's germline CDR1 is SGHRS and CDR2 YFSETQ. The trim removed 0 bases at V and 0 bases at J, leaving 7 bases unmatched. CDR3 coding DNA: TGCGCCAGCAGCTTGGGCGCACTAGCGACTAGCACAGATACGCAGTATTTT. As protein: CASSLGALATSTDTQYF.

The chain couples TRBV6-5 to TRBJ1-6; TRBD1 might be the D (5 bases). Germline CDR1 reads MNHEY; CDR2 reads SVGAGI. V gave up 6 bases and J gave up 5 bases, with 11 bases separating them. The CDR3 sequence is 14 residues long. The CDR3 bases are TGTGCCAGCAGCGCAGGGAGTAATAATTCACCCCTCCACTTT. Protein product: CASSAGSNNSPLHF.

The CDR3 region has the DNA TGTGCCAGCAGGCGGTCCGGGGTGAACACTGAAGCTTTCTTT. Its translation is CASRRSGVNTEAFF. The chain links TRBV6-6 to TRBJ1-1; D unclear. Trimming took off 6 bases at V and 0 bases at J, with 11 bases between the two ends. The CDR3 runs 14 residues. Germline V lookup: CDR1 MNHNY, CDR2 SVGAGI (reference sequence).

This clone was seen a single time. The CDR3 DNA reads TGTGCCAGCAGCTTGGTCGGCGGGAGCGTTGAGCAGTTCTTC. This gives the protein CASSLVGGSVEQFF. This rearrangement joins TRBV5-6 to TRBJ2-1; 7 bases agree with TRBD2. CDR1 SGHDT and CDR2 YYEEEE come from the germline V gene. The CDR3 sequence is 14 residues long. The junction had 6 bases not matched to a gene; V was cut back by 0 bases and J by 9 bases.

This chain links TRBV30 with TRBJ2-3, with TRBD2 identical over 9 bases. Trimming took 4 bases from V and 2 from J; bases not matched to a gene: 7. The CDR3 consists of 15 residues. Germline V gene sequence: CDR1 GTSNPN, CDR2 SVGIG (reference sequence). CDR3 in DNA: TGTGCCTGGATTGTTAGCGGGAGATTCACAGATACGCAGTATTTT. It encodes CAWIVSGRFTDTQYF.

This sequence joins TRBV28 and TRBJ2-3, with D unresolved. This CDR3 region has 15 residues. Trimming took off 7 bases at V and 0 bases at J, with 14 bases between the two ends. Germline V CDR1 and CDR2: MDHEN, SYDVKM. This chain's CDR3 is CASKYPGSSTDTQYF. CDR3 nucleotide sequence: TGTGCCAGCAAATATCCCGGGTCAAGCACAGATACGCAGTATTTT.

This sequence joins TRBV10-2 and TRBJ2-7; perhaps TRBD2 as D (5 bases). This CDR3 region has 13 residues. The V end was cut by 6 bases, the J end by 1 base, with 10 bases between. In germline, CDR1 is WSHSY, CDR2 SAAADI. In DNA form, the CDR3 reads TGCGCCAGCAGGGACCCGGGGTCCTACGAGCAGTACTTC. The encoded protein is CASRDPGSYEQYF.

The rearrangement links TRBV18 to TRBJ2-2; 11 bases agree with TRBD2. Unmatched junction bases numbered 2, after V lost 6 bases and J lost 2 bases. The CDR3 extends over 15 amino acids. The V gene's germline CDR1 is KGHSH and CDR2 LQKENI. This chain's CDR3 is CASSGTSGNTGELFF. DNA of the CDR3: TGTGCCAGCTCGGGGACTAGCGGAAACACCGGGGAGCTGTTTTTT.

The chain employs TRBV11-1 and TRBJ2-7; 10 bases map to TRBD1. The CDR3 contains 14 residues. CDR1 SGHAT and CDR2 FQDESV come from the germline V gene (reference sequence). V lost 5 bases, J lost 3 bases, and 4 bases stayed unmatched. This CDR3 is CASSHRDRGYEQYF. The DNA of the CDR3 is TGTGCCAGCAGCCACCGGGACAGGGGCTACGAGCAGTACTTC.

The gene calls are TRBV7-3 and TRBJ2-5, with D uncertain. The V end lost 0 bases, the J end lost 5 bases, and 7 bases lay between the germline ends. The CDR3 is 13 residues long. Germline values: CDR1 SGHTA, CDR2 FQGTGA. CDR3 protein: CASSLTKGETQYF. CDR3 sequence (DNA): TGTGCCAGCAGCTTAACTAAAGGGGAGACCCAGTACTTC. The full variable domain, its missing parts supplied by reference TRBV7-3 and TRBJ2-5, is GAGVSQTPSNKVTEKGKYVELRCDPISGHTALYWYRQSLGQGPEFLIYFQGTGAADDSGLPNDRFFAVRPEGSVSTLKIQRTERGDSAVYLCASSLTKGETQYFGPGTRLLVL.

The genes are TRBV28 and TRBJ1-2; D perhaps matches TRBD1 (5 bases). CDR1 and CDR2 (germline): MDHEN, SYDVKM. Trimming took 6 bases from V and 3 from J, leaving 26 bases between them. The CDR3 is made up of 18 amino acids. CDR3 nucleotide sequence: TGTGCCAGCAGACCCTCGGACCTCCCAGGGCTTTACTACTATGGCTACACCTTC. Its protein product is CASRPSDLPGLYYYGYTF.

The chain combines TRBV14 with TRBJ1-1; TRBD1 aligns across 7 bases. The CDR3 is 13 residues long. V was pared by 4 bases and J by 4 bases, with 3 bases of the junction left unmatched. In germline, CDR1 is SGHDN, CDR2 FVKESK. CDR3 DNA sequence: TGTGCCAGCAGCCTAGGGACAGCCACTGAAGCTTTCTTT. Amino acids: CASSLGTATEAFF.

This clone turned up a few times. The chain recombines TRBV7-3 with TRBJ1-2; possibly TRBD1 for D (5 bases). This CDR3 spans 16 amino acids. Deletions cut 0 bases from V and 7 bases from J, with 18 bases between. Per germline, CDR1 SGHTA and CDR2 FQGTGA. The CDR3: CASSLTGWGFVGGYTF. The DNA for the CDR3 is TGTGCCAGCAGCTTAACCGGGTGGGGGTTTGTCGGTGGCTACACCTTC.

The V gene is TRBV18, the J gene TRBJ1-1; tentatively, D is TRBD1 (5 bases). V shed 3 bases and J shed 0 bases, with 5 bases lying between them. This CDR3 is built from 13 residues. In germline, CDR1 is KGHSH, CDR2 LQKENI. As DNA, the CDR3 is TGTGCCAGCTCACCGGGGGTGAACACTGAAGCTTTCTTT. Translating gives CASSPGVNTEAFF.